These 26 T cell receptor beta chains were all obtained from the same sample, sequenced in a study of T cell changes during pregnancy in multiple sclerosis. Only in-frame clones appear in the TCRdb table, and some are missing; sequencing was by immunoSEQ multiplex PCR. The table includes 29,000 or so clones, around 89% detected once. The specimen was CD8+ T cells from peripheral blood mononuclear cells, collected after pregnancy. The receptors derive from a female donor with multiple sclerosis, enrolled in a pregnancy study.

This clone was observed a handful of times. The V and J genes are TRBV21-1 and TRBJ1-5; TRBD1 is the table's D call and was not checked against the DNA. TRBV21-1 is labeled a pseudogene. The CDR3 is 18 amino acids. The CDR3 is CASSKVRRTGALPRPQHF. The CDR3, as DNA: TGTGCCAGCAGCAAAGTGAGGCGGACAGGGGCCCTCCCGCGGCCCCAGCATTTT.

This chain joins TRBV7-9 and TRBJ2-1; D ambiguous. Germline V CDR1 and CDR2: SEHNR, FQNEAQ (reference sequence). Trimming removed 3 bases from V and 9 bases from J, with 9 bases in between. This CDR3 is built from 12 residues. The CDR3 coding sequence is TGTGCCAGCAGCTTTACAGACGTTGAGCAGTTCTTC. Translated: CASSFTDVEQFF.

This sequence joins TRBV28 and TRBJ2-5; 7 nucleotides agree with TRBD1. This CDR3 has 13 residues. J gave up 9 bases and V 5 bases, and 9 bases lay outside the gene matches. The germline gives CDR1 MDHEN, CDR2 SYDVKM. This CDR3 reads CASSDRVGGSQYF. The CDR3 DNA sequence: TGTGCCAGCAGTGACAGGGTTGGGGGATCCCAGTACTTC.

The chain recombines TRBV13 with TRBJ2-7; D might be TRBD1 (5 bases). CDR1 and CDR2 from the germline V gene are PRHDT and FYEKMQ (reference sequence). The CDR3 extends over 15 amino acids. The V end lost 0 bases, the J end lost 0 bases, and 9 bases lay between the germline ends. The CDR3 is CASSLGRQGSYEQYF. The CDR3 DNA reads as TGTGCCAGCAGCTTAGGACGGCAGGGCTCCTACGAGCAGTACTTC.

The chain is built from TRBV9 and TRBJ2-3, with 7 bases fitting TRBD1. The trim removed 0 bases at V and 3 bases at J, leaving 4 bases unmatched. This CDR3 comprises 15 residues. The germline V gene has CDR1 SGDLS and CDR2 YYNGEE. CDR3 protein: CASSVEGAHTDTQYF. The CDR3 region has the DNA TGTGCCAGCAGCGTAGAGGGGGCCCATACAGATACGCAGTATTTT.

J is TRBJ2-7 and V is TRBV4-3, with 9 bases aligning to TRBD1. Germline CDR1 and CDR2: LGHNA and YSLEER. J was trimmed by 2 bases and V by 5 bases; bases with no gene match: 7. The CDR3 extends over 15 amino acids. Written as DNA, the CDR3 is TGCGCCAGCAGCATGGGACAGGGTGATCCCTACGAGCAGTACTTC. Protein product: CASSMGQGDPYEQYF.

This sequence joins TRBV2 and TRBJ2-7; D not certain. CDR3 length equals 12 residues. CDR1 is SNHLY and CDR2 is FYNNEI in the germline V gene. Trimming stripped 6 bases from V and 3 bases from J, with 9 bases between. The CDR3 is CASSPSNYEQYF. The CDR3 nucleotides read TGTGCCAGCAGCCCTAGTAACTACGAGCAGTACTTC.

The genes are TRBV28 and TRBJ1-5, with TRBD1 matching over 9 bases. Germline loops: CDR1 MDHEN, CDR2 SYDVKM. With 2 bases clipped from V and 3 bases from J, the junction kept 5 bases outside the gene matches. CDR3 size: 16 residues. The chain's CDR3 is CASSLAGTGNNQPQHF. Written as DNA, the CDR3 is TGTGCCAGCAGTTTAGCGGGGACAGGGAACAATCAGCCCCAGCATTTT.

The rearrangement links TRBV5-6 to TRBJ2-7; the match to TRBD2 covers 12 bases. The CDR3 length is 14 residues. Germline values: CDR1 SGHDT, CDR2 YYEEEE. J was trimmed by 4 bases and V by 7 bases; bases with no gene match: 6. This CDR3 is CASHGLAGPYEQYF. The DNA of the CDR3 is TGTGCCAGCCACGGACTAGCGGGGCCTTACGAGCAGTACTTC.

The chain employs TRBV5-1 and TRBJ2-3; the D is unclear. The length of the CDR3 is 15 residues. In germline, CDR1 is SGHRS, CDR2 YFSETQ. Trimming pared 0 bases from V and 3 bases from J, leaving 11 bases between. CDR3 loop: CASSLAGRETDTQYF. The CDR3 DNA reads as TGCGCCAGCAGCTTGGCAGGCAGAGAAACAGATACGCAGTATTTT.

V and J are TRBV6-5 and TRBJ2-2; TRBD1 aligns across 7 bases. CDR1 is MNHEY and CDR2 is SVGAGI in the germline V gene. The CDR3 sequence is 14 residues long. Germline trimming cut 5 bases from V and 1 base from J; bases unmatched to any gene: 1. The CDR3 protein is CASSRTGNTGELFF. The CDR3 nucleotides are TGTGCCAGCAGTCGGACAGGGAACACCGGGGAGCTGTTTTTT.

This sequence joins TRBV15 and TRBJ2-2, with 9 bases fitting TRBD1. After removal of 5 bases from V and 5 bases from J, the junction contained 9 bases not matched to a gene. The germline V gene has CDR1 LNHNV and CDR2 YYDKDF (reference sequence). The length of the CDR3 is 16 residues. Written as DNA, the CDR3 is TGTGCCACCAGCTCTCCGGGACAGGGACCTACCGGGGAGCTGTTTTTT. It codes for CATSSPGQGPTGELFF.

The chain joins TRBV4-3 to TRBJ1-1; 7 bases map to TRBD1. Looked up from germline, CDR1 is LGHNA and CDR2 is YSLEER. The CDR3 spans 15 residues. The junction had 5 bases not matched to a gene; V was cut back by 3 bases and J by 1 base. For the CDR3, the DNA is TGCGCCAGCAGCCAGCTAGGACAGGCGAACACTGAAGCTTTCTTT. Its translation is CASSQLGQANTEAFF.

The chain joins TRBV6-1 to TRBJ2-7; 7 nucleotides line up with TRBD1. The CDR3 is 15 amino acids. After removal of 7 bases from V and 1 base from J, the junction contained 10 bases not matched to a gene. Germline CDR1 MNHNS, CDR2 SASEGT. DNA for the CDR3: TGTGCCAGCACCGTATTAACAGGGGAGTCCTACGAGCAGTACTTC. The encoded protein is CASTVLTGESYEQYF.

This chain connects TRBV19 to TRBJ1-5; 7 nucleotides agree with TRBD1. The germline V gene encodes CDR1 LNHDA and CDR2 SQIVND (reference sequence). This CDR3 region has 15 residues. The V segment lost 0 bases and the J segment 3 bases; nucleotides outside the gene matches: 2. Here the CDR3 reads CASSIETGYNQPQHF. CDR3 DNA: TGTGCCAGTAGTATAGAGACAGGGTACAATCAGCCCCAGCATTTT.

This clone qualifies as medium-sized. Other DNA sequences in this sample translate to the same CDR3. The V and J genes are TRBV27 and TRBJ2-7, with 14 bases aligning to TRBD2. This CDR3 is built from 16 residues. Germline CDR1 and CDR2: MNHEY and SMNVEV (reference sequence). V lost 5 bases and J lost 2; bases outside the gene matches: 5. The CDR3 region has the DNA TGTGCCAGCAGTAGACTAGCGGGAGGGGGCCCCTACGAGCAGTACTTC. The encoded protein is CASSRLAGGGPYEQYF.

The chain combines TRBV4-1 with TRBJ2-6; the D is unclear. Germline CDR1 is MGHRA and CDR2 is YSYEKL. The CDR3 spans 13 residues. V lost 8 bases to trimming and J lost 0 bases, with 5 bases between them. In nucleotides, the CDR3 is TGCGCCAGCCTAGGCTCTGGGGCCAACGTCCTGACTTTC. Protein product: CASLGSGANVLTF.

CDR3 residues: CASSDRGSTDTQYF. In nucleotides, the CDR3 is TGTGCCAGCAGCGACAGGGGGAGCACAGATACGCAGTATTTT. The rearrangement links TRBV27 to TRBJ2-3; 9 bases agree with TRBD1. This CDR3 contains 14 residues. The germline gives CDR1 MNHEY, CDR2 SMNVEV (reference sequence). V shed 6 bases and J 0 bases; nucleotides not matched to a gene: 1.

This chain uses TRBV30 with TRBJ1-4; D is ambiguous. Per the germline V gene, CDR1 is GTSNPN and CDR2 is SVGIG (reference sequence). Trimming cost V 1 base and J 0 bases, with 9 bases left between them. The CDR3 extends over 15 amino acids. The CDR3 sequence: CAWSGLLTTNEKLFF. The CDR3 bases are TGTGCCTGGAGTGGGCTCCTCACAACTAATGAAAAACTGTTTTTT.

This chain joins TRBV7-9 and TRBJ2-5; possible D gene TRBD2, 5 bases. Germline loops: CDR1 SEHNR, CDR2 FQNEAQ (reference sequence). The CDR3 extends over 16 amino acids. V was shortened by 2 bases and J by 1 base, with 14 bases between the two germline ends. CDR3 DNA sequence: TGTGCCAGCAGCTTATATTCGGGAACTATCCAAGAGACCCAGTACTTC. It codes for CASSLYSGTIQETQYF.

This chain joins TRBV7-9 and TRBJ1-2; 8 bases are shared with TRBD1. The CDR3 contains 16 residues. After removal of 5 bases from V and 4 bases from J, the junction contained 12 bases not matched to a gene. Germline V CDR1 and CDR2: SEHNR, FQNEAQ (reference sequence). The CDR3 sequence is CASSMTGQGNFYGYTF. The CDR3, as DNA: TGTGCCAGCAGCATGACCGGACAGGGTAATTTCTATGGCTACACCTTC.

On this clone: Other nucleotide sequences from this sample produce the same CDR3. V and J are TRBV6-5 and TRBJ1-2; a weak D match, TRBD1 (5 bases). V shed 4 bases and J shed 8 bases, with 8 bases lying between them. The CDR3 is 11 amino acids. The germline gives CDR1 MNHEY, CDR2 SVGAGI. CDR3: CASSSGGGYTF. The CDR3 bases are TGTGCCAGCAGTTCCGGGGGAGGCTACACCTTC.

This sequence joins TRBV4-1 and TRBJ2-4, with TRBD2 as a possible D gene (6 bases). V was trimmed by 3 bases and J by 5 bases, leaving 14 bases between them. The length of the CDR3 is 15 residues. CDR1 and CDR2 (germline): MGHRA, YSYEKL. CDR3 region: CASSHGGLVENIQYF. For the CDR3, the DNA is TGCGCCAGCAGCCACGGGGGACTTGTAGAAAACATTCAGTACTTC.

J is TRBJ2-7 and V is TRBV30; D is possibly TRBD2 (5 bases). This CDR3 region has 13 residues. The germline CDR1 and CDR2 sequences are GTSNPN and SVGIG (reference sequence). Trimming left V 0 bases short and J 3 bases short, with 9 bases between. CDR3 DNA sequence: TGTGCCTGGAGTGTGGGAGTTAACTACGAGCAGTACTTC. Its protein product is CAWSVGVNYEQYF.

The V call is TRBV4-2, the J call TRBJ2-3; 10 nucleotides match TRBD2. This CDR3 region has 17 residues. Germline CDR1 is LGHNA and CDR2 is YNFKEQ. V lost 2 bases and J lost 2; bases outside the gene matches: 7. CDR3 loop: CASSQIRAGGPTDTQYF. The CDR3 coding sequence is TGTGCCAGCAGCCAAATCCGAGCGGGAGGGCCCACAGATACGCAGTATTTT.

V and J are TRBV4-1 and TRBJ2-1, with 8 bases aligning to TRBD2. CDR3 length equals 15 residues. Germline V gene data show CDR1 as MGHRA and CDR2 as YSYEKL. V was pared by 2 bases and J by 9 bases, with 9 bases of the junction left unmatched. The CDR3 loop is CASSQPGLDFGEQFF. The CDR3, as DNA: TGCGCCAGCAGCCAACCGGGACTAGATTTCGGTGAGCAGTTCTTC.